Shown below are 18 T cell receptor beta chains from a single sample sequenced in a study of T cell repertoires in cytomegalovirus infection. MiXCR was run by TCRdb on the reads, yielding one entry per CDR3 protein. Of around 130,000 distinct CDR3 sequences listed, roughly 9% are singletons. Material for sequencing was PBMCs. Receptor source: a human donor in good health (CMV status not recorded). Some clones in this sample may be carry-over from other donors' samples.

This clonotype has ten or more counts. The J gene is TRBJ2-3, the V gene TRBV6-4; D is unresolved. CDR1 is MRHNA and CDR2 is SNTAGT in the germline V gene. The CDR3 has 13 amino acids. Trimming pared 0 bases from V and 8 bases from J, leaving 9 bases between. CDR3 residues: CASSDSSFGTQYF. The CDR3 DNA is TGTGCCAGCAGTGACTCGAGTTTTGGTACGCAGTATTTT.

This clonotype was observed at least ten times. The chain carries TRBV28 and TRBJ2-7; no firm D call. The germline V gene encodes CDR1 MDHEN and CDR2 SYDVKM. CDR3 length equals 15 residues. V was pared by 4 bases and J by 3 bases, with 16 bases between. As DNA, the CDR3 is TGTGCCAGCAGTTACTACGACGCCGGGCACTACGAGCAGTACTTC. Translation: CASSYYDAGHYEQYF.

This clonotype was recorded many times. The J gene is TRBJ1-5, the V gene TRBV20-1; D gene ambiguous. V was pared by 1 base and J by 13 bases, with 11 bases between. The CDR3 consists of 11 residues. The germline V gene encodes CDR1 DFQATT and CDR2 SNEGSKA (reference sequence). The CDR3, as DNA: TGCAGTGCTAGAGTAGGCCAGACACAGCATTTT. Amino acid sequence: CSARVGQTQHF.

This clonotype was seen repeatedly, ten times or more. This chain connects TRBV28 to TRBJ1-2; D gene uncertain. The CDR3 is made up of 14 amino acids. Germline V lookup: CDR1 MDHEN, CDR2 SYDVKM. Trimming took 1 base from V and 4 from J, leaving 10 bases between them. In DNA form, the CDR3 reads TGTGCCAGCAGTTTATCCCCAAATCCCTATGGCTACACCTTC. Protein product: CASSLSPNPYGYTF.

The chain is built from TRBV5-1 and TRBJ1-1; D gene uncertain. The germline gives CDR1 SGHRS, CDR2 YFSETQ. This CDR3 has 15 residues. Trimming took off 1 base at V and 4 bases at J, with 14 bases between the two ends. The CDR3 protein is CASSLLQLVSTEAFF. In DNA, the CDR3 is TGCGCCAGCAGCTTGTTGCAATTGGTTTCCACTGAAGCTTTCTTT.

This clonotype came up many times. The chain's CDR3 is CASGRTGLGGYTF. CDR3 sequence (DNA): TGTGCTAGTGGTCGGACAGGGCTCGGTGGCTACACCTTC. V is TRBV12-5 and J is TRBJ1-2, with 8 positions matching TRBD1. This CDR3 spans 13 amino acids. Trimming removed 5 bases from V and 7 bases from J; junction bases left unmatched: 6. The V gene's germline CDR1 is LGHNT and CDR2 FRNRAP.

Ten or more counts support this clonotype. The V gene is TRBV29-1, the J gene TRBJ2-5; D is unresolved. CDR1 is SQVTM, CDR2 ANQGSEA, per germline. Trimming pared 6 bases from V and 3 bases from J, leaving 11 bases between. The CDR3 is 12 amino acids. The CDR3 here is CSVLRSEETQYF. As DNA, the CDR3 is TGCAGCGTCCTAAGGTCAGAAGAGACCCAGTACTTC.

This clonotype has ten or more counts. V gene TRBV28 combines with J gene TRBJ2-1, with 8 nucleotides matching TRBD2. This CDR3 has 17 residues. In germline, CDR1 is MDHEN, CDR2 SYDVKM. V trimming: 7 bases; J trimming: 2 bases; junction bases outside the gene matches: 13. The CDR3 is CASINSIAGTTYNEQFF. The CDR3 coding sequence is TGTGCCAGCATCAACTCGATAGCGGGGACCACCTACAATGAGCAGTTCTTC.

V and J are TRBV15 and TRBJ1-6; D perhaps matches TRBD1 (5 bases). The germline V gene encodes CDR1 LNHNV and CDR2 YYDKDF (reference sequence). The CDR3 is 18 residues long. V lost 4 bases, J lost 0 bases, and 16 bases lay in between. DNA for the CDR3: TGTGCCACCAGCACGTCGGGGGTCTTTAGCTCCTATAATTCACCCCTCCACTTT. Translating gives CATSTSGVFSSYNSPLHF.

This clonotype appeared many times. The chain combines TRBV4-1 with TRBJ2-3; 7 nucleotides align to TRBD1. Germline loops: CDR1 MGHRA, CDR2 YSYEKL. With V trimmed by 6 bases and J by 6 bases, 6 bases remained unmatched. The CDR3 consists of 13 residues. The chain's CDR3 is CASRRTGSDTQYF. The CDR3 region has the DNA TGCGCCAGCAGACGGACAGGTTCGGATACGCAGTATTTT.

This clonotype was found many times. This sequence joins TRBV5-4 and TRBJ2-1; 9 nucleotides agree with TRBD1. Trimming cost V 3 bases and J 4 bases; bases outside gene matches: 8. The CDR3 sequence is 16 residues long. The germline gives CDR1 SGHNT, CDR2 YYREEE (reference sequence). The CDR3 reads CASSSTGTGPYNEQFF. CDR3 bases: TGTGCCAGCAGCTCCACCGGGACAGGGCCGTACAATGAGCAGTTCTTC.

This clonotype occurred a few times. The genes are TRBV6-6 and TRBJ2-3; TRBD2 matches 14 bases. Trimming removed 2 bases from V and 6 bases from J; junction bases left unmatched: 7. Germline-derived CDR1 and CDR2 are MNHNY and SVGAGI (reference sequence). This CDR3 is built from 17 residues. CDR3 protein: CASSYGTSGGRGDTQYF. The CDR3 DNA sequence: TGTGCCAGCAGTTACGGGACTAGCGGGGGACGGGGGGATACGCAGTATTTT.

At least ten counts were recorded for this clonotype. V and J are TRBV6-1 and TRBJ1-2, with 9 bases identical to TRBD1. J was trimmed by 2 bases and V by 3 bases; bases with no gene match: 4. Per the germline V gene, CDR1 is MNHNS and CDR2 is SASEGT. The length of the CDR3 is 15 residues. CDR3 sequence reads: CASSEGQGRNYGYTF. CDR3 DNA: TGTGCCAGCAGTGAGGGACAGGGTCGAAACTATGGCTACACCTTC.

This clonotype was recorded at least ten times. The chain employs TRBV5-4 and TRBJ2-1; D call uncertain. V was shortened by 0 bases and J by 0 bases, with 7 bases between the two germline ends. The CDR3 has 15 amino acids. The germline V gene encodes CDR1 SGHNT and CDR2 YYREEE (reference sequence). In DNA form, the CDR3 reads TGTGCCAGCAGCTTGGCGGCGGACTCCTACAATGAGCAGTTCTTC. It translates to CASSLAADSYNEQFF.

The table lists this clonotype with many counts. This sequence joins TRBV28 and TRBJ2-7; 16 positions agree with TRBD2. Germline CDR1 MDHEN, CDR2 SYDVKM. The CDR3 length is 14 residues. With 7 bases clipped from V and 5 bases from J, the junction kept 2 bases outside the gene matches. As DNA, the CDR3 is TGTGCCAGCAAAGGGACTAGCGGGGGGGACGAGCAGTACTTC. Amino acids: CASKGTSGGDEQYF. The full variable domain, in which reference TRBV28 and TRBJ2-7 provide the parts outside the CDR3, is DVKVTQSSRYLVKRTGEKVFLECVQDMDHENMFWYRQDPGLGLRLIYFSYDVKMKEKGDIPEGYSVSREKKERFSLILESASTNQTSMYLCASKGTSGGDEQYFGPGTRLTVT.

This clonotype has just a few counts. The V call is TRBV12-3 or TRBV12-4, the J call TRBJ2-3; D is uncertain. CDR3 size: 12 residues. The V end was cut by 6 bases, the J end by 8 bases, with 12 bases between. Written as DNA, the CDR3 is TGTGCCAGCAGCGGTCGGTTTGGTACGCAGTATTTT. It codes for CASSGRFGTQYF.

The chain links TRBV5-1 to TRBJ2-1; D may be TRBD1 (7 bases). CDR1 SGHRS and CDR2 YFSETQ come from the germline V gene. CDR3 size: 16 residues. Trimming left V 4 bases short and J 2 bases short, with 16 bases between. CDR3 nucleotide sequence: TGCGCCAGCAGCGCGGAGGGACAGTCTCCCTACAATGAGCAGTTCTTC. Its translation: CASSAEGQSPYNEQFF. The variable domain in full, completed from reference TRBV5-1 and TRBJ2-1, reads KAGVTQTPRYLIKTRGQQVTLSCSPISGHRSVSWYQQTPGQGLQFLFEYFSETQRNKGNFPGRFSGRQFSNSRSEMNVSTLELGDSALYLCASSAEGQSPYNEQFFGPGTRLTVL.

This clonotype has only a few counts. This chain uses TRBV18 with TRBJ2-7, with TRBD2 as a possible D gene (7 bases). The germline V gene has CDR1 KGHSH and CDR2 LQKENI. The CDR3 totals 14 residues. The V gene lost 2 bases and the J gene lost 6 bases, with 14 bases spanning the gap. DNA for the CDR3: TGTGCCAGCTCACCATTGCACAGGGAGGGCGAGCAGTACTTC. It codes for CASSPLHREGEQYF.